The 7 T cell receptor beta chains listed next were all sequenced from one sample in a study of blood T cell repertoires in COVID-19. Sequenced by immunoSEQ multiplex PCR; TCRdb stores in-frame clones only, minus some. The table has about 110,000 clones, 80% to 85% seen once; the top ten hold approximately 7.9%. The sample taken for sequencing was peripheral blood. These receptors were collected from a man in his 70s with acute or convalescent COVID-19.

CDR3 protein: CASSQGQGSYNEQFF. The CDR3 bases are TGTGCCAGCAGCCAAGGGCAGGGGAGCTACAATGAGCAGTTCTTC. The V and J genes are TRBV3-1 (or the pseudogene TRBV3-2) and TRBJ2-1, with D perhaps matching TRBD1 (6 bases). The CDR3 is 15 amino acids. Germline V lookup: CDR1 LGHDT, CDR2 YNNKEL (reference sequence). The V end was cut by 1 base, the J end by 3 bases, with 10 bases between.

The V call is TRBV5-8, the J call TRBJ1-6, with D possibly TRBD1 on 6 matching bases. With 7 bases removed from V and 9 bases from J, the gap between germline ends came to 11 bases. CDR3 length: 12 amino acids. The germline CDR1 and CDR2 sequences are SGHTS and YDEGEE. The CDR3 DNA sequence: TGTGCCAGCGGACAGCTTCGTTCACCCCTCCACTTT. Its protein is CASGQLRSPLHF.

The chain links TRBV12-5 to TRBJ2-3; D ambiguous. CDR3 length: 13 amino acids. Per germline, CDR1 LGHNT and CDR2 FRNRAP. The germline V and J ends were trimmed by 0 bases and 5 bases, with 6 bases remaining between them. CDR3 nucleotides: TGTGCTAGTGGTTTGGTACATGGAGATACGCAGTATTTT. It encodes CASGLVHGDTQYF.

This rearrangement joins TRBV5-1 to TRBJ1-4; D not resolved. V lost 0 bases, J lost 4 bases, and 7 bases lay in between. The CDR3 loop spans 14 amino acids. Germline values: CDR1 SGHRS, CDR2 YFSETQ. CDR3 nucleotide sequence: TGCGCCAGCAGCTTGGGACAACTTAATGAAAAACTGTTTTTT. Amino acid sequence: CASSLGQLNEKLFF.

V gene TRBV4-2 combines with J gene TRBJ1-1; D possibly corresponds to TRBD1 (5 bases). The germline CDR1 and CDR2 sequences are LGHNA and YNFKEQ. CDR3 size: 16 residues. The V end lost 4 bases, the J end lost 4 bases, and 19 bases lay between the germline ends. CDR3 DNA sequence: TGTGCCAGCAGCCCCGGTCCTCGGGGGTCGGGCACTGAAGCTTTCTTT. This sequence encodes CASSPGPRGSGTEAFF.

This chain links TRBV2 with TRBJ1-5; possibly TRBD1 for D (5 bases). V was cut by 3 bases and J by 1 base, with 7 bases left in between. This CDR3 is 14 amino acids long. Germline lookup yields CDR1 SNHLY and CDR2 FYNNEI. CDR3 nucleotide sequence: TGTGCCAGCAGTGACAGGGTGAGCAATCAGCCCCAGCATTTT. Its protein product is CASSDRVSNQPQHF.

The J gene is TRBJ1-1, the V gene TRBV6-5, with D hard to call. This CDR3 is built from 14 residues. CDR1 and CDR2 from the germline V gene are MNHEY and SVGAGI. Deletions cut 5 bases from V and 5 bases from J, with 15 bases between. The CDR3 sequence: CASSSRRSVTEAFF. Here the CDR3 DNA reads TGTGCCAGCAGTAGTCGTAGGAGTGTTACTGAAGCTTTCTTT.